A single sample gave rise to the 5 T cell receptor beta chains below, sequenced in a study of blood T cell repertoires in COVID-19 (dated by TCRdb to 2019 to 2021). The library was generated by the immunoSEQ multiplex PCR assay. TCRdb provides this immuneACCESS table in a form limited to in-frame rearrangements. Some clones are lacking; in checked studies, under half of them reflect an unresolved V gene, and why the rest are absent is not known. In this sample the table shows 75,000 to 100,000 clones, roughly 78% of which occur a single time. Of the sample, approximately 6.8% is held by the ten largest clones. Sequencing was performed on peripheral blood. All receptors derive from a man aged 50 or older with active or convalescent COVID-19.

V and J are TRBV12-3 or TRBV12-4 and TRBJ1-3; no clear D gene. V lost 5 bases, J lost 7 bases, and 6 bases lay in between. The CDR3 contains 11 residues. DNA for the CDR3: TGTGCCAGCAGTCGTCGGAACACCATATATTTT. Its translation: CASSRRNTIYF.

The gene calls are TRBV6-1 and TRBJ2-7; 8 bases agree with TRBD1. The CDR3 sequence is 15 residues long. V lost 3 bases, J lost 4 bases, and 8 bases stayed unmatched. Per germline, CDR1 MNHNS and CDR2 SASEGT. The CDR3 region is CASSEGAGGVYEQYV. The CDR3 DNA reads TGTGCCAGCAGTGAGGGAGCAGGGGGCGTATACGAGCAGTACGTC.

CDR3: CASSGPGGIGGYTF. DNA of the CDR3: TGTGCCAGCAGCGGACCAGGGGGGATCGGTGGCTACACCTTC. V and J are TRBV9 and TRBJ1-2; 7 bases fit TRBD1. The CDR3 sequence is 14 residues long. Germline V gene sequence: CDR1 SGDLS, CDR2 YYNGEE. V shed 3 bases and J 7 bases; nucleotides not matched to a gene: 9. Based on the CDR3 plus reference TRBV9 and TRBJ1-2, the full variable domain is DSGVTQTPKHLITATGQRVTLRCSPRSGDLSVYWYQQSLDQGLQFLIQYYNGEERAKGNILERFSAQQFPDLHSELNLSSLELGDSALYFCASSGPGGIGGYTFGSGTRLTVV.

J is TRBJ2-7 and V is TRBV3-1 (or the pseudogene TRBV3-2), with D perhaps TRBD1 (6 bases). V was cut by 4 bases and J by 0 bases, with 13 bases left in between. The germline CDR1 and CDR2 sequences are LGHDT and YNNKEL (reference sequence). This CDR3 has 15 amino acids. The CDR3 region has the DNA TGTGCCAGCAGCCGACAGGCTTTGAGCTCCTACGAGCAGTACTTC. Translation gives CASSRQALSSYEQYF.

The chain is built from TRBV18 and TRBJ1-5; D ambiguous. From germline, CDR1 is KGHSH and CDR2 LQKENI. V was trimmed by 3 bases and J by 3 bases, leaving 6 bases between them. The CDR3 has 13 amino acids. Here the CDR3 DNA reads TGTGCCAGCTCACCGCAGGTCAATCAGCCCCAGCATTTT. The encoded protein is CASSPQVNQPQHF.